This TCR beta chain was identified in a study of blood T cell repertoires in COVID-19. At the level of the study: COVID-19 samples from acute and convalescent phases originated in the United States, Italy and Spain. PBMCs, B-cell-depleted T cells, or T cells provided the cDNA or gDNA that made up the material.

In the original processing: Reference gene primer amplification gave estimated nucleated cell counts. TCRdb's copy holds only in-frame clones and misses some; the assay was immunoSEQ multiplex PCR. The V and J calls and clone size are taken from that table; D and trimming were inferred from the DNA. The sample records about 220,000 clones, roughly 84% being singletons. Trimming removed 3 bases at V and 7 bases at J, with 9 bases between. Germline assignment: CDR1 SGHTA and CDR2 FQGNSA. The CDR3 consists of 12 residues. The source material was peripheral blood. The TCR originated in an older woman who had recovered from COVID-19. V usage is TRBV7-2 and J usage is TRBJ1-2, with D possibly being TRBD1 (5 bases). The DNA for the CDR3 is TGTGCCAGCAGCTTTAAGGGGTCTGGCTACACCTTC. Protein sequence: CASSFKGSGYTF.